The T cell receptor (beta chain) described here comes from a study of T cells in Graves' hyperthyroidism and ophthalmopathy. Background on the study: Pretreatment peripheral blood was obtained at initial diagnosis.

The CDR3 covers 16 residues. The germline V and J ends were trimmed by 5 bases and 1 base, with 17 bases remaining between them. The study defined stable Graves' hyperthyroidism as no ophthalmopathy progression within 18 months. Diagnosing involved the use of clinical symptoms, serum thyroxine and TRAb, thyroid ultrasound and orbital computed tomography. Amplification of TCR beta CDR3 regions was performed using RNA transcripts as template. The HTBI primer set served for first-round RT-PCR of the TCR CDR3. TCRdb recomputed calls from the multiplex PCR reads with MiXCR, one row per CDR3 protein. Counted here are about 420,000 distinct CDR3 sequences, 12% to 15% occurring once; the ten biggest clones make up 5.3%. General study findings and limits: The majority of expanded thyroid clonotypes above 0.001 also appeared in blood.

This clonotype was recorded many times. What it binds is not known. Specimen: blood. The sequence was collected from a woman between 18 and 29 years old with Graves' hyperthyroidism. The chain employs TRBV12-3 or TRBV12-4 and TRBJ1-1; D is possibly TRBD1 (6 bases). The CDR3 protein is CASSRWSGEGNTEAFF. The CDR3 nucleotides are TGTGCCAGCAGTAGATGGTCAGGGGAGGGGAACACTGAAGCTTTCTTT.